This T cell receptor (beta chain) was recorded in a study of T cells in Graves' hyperthyroidism and ophthalmopathy. CDR1 MNHNS and CDR2 SASEGT come from the germline V gene. CDR3 length: 14 amino acids. Trimming at V came to 6 bases and at J to 4 bases, leaving 1 base not matched to a gene. This clonotype has a count of ten or more. The CDR3 regions of TCR beta were amplified from RNA transcripts. Researchers ran a first-round RT-PCR on the TCR CDR3 using the HTBI primer set. A single record per CDR3 protein comes from TCRdb applying MiXCR to the multiplex PCR reads. The sample records a few hundred thousand distinct CDR3 sequences, approximately 15% being singletons.

Sequencing was performed on blood. This TCR derives from a woman aged 60-70 years with Graves' ophthalmopathy. The chain is built from TRBV6-1 and TRBJ1-5, with TRBD1 matching over 12 bases. The CDR3 DNA sequence: TGTGCCAGCAGGGGACAGGGGGCGAATCAGCCCCAGCATTTT. Its protein is CASRGQGANQPQHF.